The 28 T cell receptor beta chains below come from one sample, sequenced in a study of T cell repertoires in cytomegalovirus infection (dated by TCRdb to the late 2010s). This specimen's treatment or condition label, per the study, means: in vitro stimulation with specific CMV peptide epitopes to enrich CMV-specific T cells. The data were produced on an Illumina HiSeq 1500. The public reads were quality trimmed at Q25 with fastp and then assembled into clones with MiXCR by TCRdb, keeping productive beta chains. A single entry per CDR3 protein holds the most common genes and DNA from its merged rows. For this sample there are hundreds of thousands of distinct CDR3 sequences; around 32% appear just once. Jointly, the top ten make up 15% to 20% of the sample. Their recognized antigens are unknown. The material was cultured PBMCs, obtained from culture after CMV antigen stimulation. Receptor source: a human donor in good health (CMV status not recorded). Some clones in this sample may be carry-over from other donors' samples.

This clonotype was counted ten times or more. The V call is TRBV6-1, the J call TRBJ1-3; D not certain. Trimming cost V 1 base and J 0 bases, with 7 bases left between them. This CDR3 comprises 15 residues. In germline, CDR1 is MNHNS, CDR2 SASEGT. CDR3 nucleotides: TGTGCCAGCAGTGAAGTCCGCAACTCTGGAAACACCATATATTTT. As protein: CASSEVRNSGNTIYF.

V gene TRBV6-2 or TRBV6-3 combines with J gene TRBJ2-2; unclear D gene. The germline V gene has CDR1 MNHEY and CDR2 SVGEGT. The CDR3 has 12 amino acids. V lost 6 bases and J 4 bases, leaving 6 bases between the germline ends. The CDR3 reads CASRSGTGELFF. CDR3 DNA sequence: TGTGCCAGCAGATCGGGCACCGGGGAGCTGTTTTTT.

The rearrangement links TRBV19 to TRBJ1-1, with unresolved D. Germline values: CDR1 LNHDA, CDR2 SQIVND (reference sequence). Trimming removed 7 bases from V and 1 base from J, with 16 bases in between. The CDR3 is 15 residues long. The CDR3 DNA reads as TGTGCCAGTAAGAGGAACGCCCTCCAGAACACTGAAGCTTTCTTT. Protein sequence: CASKRNALQNTEAFF.

The rearrangement uses TRBV28 and TRBJ1-2; weak D call: TRBD1 (5 bases). The germline V gene encodes CDR1 MDHEN and CDR2 SYDVKM. The CDR3 loop spans 16 amino acids. V gave up 0 bases and J gave up 7 bases, with 18 bases separating them. CDR3 loop: CASSLWNRSTRGGYTF. The DNA of the CDR3 is TGTGCCAGCAGTTTATGGAACAGGTCGACGAGGGGTGGCTACACCTTC.

This chain links TRBV20-1 with TRBJ2-2; 8 positions match TRBD2. Germline CDR1 and CDR2: DFQATT and SNEGSKA (reference sequence). The CDR3 covers 15 residues. V trimming: 1 base; J trimming: 6 bases; junction bases outside the gene matches: 7. Written as DNA, the CDR3 is TGCAGTGCTAGAGCGGGGACTAGTAACCCCGGGGAGCTGTTTTTT. This sequence encodes CSARAGTSNPGELFF.

The rearrangement uses TRBV7-2 and TRBJ1-1; weak D call: TRBD1 (5 bases). The germline V gene encodes CDR1 SGHTA and CDR2 FQGNSA. The V and J ends lost 5 bases and 5 bases respectively, with 15 bases between them. The CDR3 is made up of 14 amino acids. The CDR3 sequence is CASSPEGWSTEAFF. The CDR3 DNA reads as TGTGCCAGCAGCCCAGAGGGGTGGAGTACTGAAGCTTTCTTT.

The sample holds a few counts of this clonotype. The CDR3: CSCQKVKSNQPQHF. The CDR3 bases are TGCAGCTGCCAGAAGGTTAAGAGCAATCAGCCCCAGCATTTT. The V and J genes are TRBV29-1 and TRBJ1-5; D unresolved. V dropped 8 bases and J dropped 1 base, with 15 bases sitting between them. In germline, CDR1 is SQVTM, CDR2 ANQGSEA. This CDR3 spans 14 amino acids. The variable domain in full, with the rest retrieved from reference TRBV29-1 and TRBJ1-5, is SAVISQKPSRDICQRGTSLTIQCQVDSQVTMMFWYRQQPGQSLTLIATANQGSEATYESGFVIDKFPISRPNLTFSTLTVSNMSPEDSSIYLCSCQKVKSNQPQHFGDGTRLSIL.

This clonotype has a handful of counts. The chain employs TRBV7-2 and TRBJ2-7; D possibly matches TRBD1 or TRBD2 (5 bases each). The CDR3 is 14 residues long. From germline, CDR1 is SGHTA and CDR2 FQGNSA. V gave up 5 bases and J gave up 3 bases, with 14 bases separating them. CDR3 nucleotides: TGTGCCAGCAGCCCGGGGAGACAGCGCTACGAGCAGTACTTC. It is translated as CASSPGRQRYEQYF.

This clonotype was counted between two and nine times. The V call is TRBV11-2, the J call TRBJ1-2; D possibly corresponds to TRBD1 (5 bases). CDR3 length: 14 residues. Trimming left V 8 bases short and J 0 bases short, with 13 bases between. Germline CDR1 is SGHAT and CDR2 is FQNNGV. The CDR3 region is CASHPQGPNYGYTF. The CDR3 region has the DNA TGTGCCAGCCACCCTCAGGGACCTAACTATGGCTACACCTTC.

This chain joins TRBV4-3 and TRBJ1-1; tentative D call: TRBD1 (5 bases). CDR3 length equals 14 residues. Trimming pared 8 bases from V and 5 bases from J, leaving 18 bases between. Germline assignment: CDR1 LGHNA and CDR2 YSLEER. DNA of the CDR3: TGCGCCAGCGCGAAGTGGGGCTCGGGGACTGAAGCTTTCTTT. Translated, it gives CASAKWGSGTEAFF.

This chain connects TRBV7-6 to TRBJ1-2; 7 bases fit TRBD1. V lost 5 bases and J lost 6; bases outside the gene matches: 6. This CDR3 contains 13 residues. From germline, CDR1 is SGHVS and CDR2 FNYEAQ. DNA for the CDR3: TGTGCCAGCAGCCGAGACAGGGTGAATGGCTACACCTTC. This translates into CASSRDRVNGYTF. The full variable domain, its missing parts supplied by reference TRBV7-6 and TRBJ1-2, is GAGVSQSPRYKVTKRGQDVALRCDPISGHVSLYWYRQALGQGPEFLTYFNYEAQQDKSGLPNDRFSAERPEGSISTLTIQRTEQRDSAMYRCASSRDRVNGYTFGSGTRLTVV.

This clonotype was counted only a few times. The CDR3 here is CASSFSAADRETQYF. CDR3 bases: TGTGCCAGCAGTTTCTCAGCGGCAGACCGGGAGACCCAGTACTTC. The J gene is TRBJ2-5, the V gene TRBV12-3 or TRBV12-4; weak D call: TRBD2 (5 bases). Trimming left V 3 bases short and J 5 bases short, with 16 bases between. This CDR3 is built from 15 residues.

This clonotype was observed at least ten times. The chain has TRBV7-2 and TRBJ1-2; D ambiguous. V dropped 4 bases and J dropped 3 bases, with 12 bases sitting between them. Germline V gene data show CDR1 as SGHTA and CDR2 as FQGNSA. This CDR3 has 14 residues. Written as DNA, the CDR3 is TGTGCCAGCAGCTCGACCGGGATCTACTATGGCTACACCTTC. Its protein is CASSSTGIYYGYTF.

This clonotype was counted only a few times. The gene calls are TRBV7-8 and TRBJ1-3; the D is unclear. Germline CDR1 reads SGHVS; CDR2 reads FQNEAQ. The ends were cut back, 0 bases at V and 3 bases at J, with 9 bases in the middle. CDR3 length: 15 amino acids. The CDR3 here is CASSLAGGRGNTIYF. CDR3 sequence (DNA): TGTGCCAGCAGCTTAGCGGGTGGTCGTGGAAACACCATATATTTT.

This clonotype was observed a handful of times. The rearrangement links TRBV7-2 to TRBJ2-1; a weak D match, TRBD2 (6 bases). Trimming took 0 bases from V and 3 from J, leaving 9 bases between them. This CDR3 is built from 15 residues. Germline V gene lookup returns CDR1 SGHTA and CDR2 FQGNSA. The DNA of the CDR3 is TGTGCCAGCAGCTTAGCGTTCGGGGGCTACAATGAGCAGTTCTTC. It codes for CASSLAFGGYNEQFF.

The V call is TRBV20-1, the J call TRBJ2-3, with 8 bases identical to TRBD2. The CDR3 is 14 amino acids. Germline V gives CDR1 DFQATT, CDR2 SNEGSKA (reference sequence). V lost 3 bases and J lost 1; bases outside the gene matches: 3. CDR3 sequence: CSASGLAGTDTQYF. The CDR3 DNA reads TGCAGTGCTAGCGGACTAGCCGGCACAGATACGCAGTATTTT.

This clonotype occurred a few times. This chain links TRBV10-3 with TRBJ2-3; a possible D gene is TRBD1 (6 bases). The ends were cut back, 6 bases at V and 4 bases at J, with 14 bases in the middle. The V gene's germline CDR1 is ENHRY and CDR2 SYGVKD. This CDR3 is 14 amino acids long. The CDR3 protein is CAISEVSGADTQYF. The CDR3 region has the DNA TGTGCCATCAGCGAGGTCTCAGGGGCAGATACGCAGTATTTT.

This clonotype came up a few times. This sequence joins TRBV19 and TRBJ1-1; the D is unclear. The CDR3 covers 15 residues. V was pared by 7 bases and J by 2 bases, with 17 bases between. CDR1 and CDR2 from the germline V gene are LNHDA and SQIVND (reference sequence). The CDR3 DNA sequence: TGTGCCAGTACCGCTCCCTTCCGGGGAAACACTGAAGCTTTCTTT. Protein: CASTAPFRGNTEAFF.

CDR3 protein: CASSESGGFYEQFF. The CDR3 coding sequence is TGTGCCAGCAGTGAGAGCGGGGGTTTCTATGAGCAGTTCTTC. The chain joins TRBV12-3 or TRBV12-4 to TRBJ2-1; 8 bases align to TRBD2. This CDR3 has 14 residues. Losses at the gene ends were 5 bases for V and 8 bases for J; bases not matched to a gene: 8.

This clonotype was counted between two and nine times. Since no conserved phenylalanine or tryptophan closes the CDR3, a read error is the likely cause. The DNA is left out, because the CDR3 cannot be placed on it with certainty; the CDR3 is given as TCRdb lists it. The V call is TRBV7-2, the J call TRBJ1-1; the D call in the table, TRBD1, was not verified against the DNA. The CDR3 is made up of 12 amino acids, end residues included. Germline values: CDR1 SGHTA, CDR2 FQGNSA. CDR3 residues: CASSTLAGSISE.

The chain uses TRBV19 and TRBJ1-1, with D unresolved. The length of the CDR3 is 11 residues. The germline gives CDR1 LNHDA, CDR2 SQIVND (reference sequence). Trimming stripped 4 bases from V and 11 bases from J, with 11 bases between. The CDR3 nucleotides read TGTGCCAGTAGTACTCCATGGAGTGCTTTCTTT. It yields the protein CASSTPWSAFF.

Only a few counts were recorded for this clonotype. The J gene is TRBJ1-1, the V gene TRBV6-1; D not certain. In germline, CDR1 is MNHNS, CDR2 SASEGT. The V and J ends lost 0 bases and 3 bases respectively, with 5 bases between them. This CDR3 is built from 13 residues. The CDR3 region is CASSEAGYTEAFF. CDR3 bases: TGTGCCAGCAGTGAAGCGGGTTACACTGAAGCTTTCTTT.

V is TRBV7-2 and J is TRBJ1-2; a weak D match, TRBD1 (5 bases). This CDR3 spans 15 amino acids. CDR1 is SGHTA, CDR2 FQGNSA, per germline. V dropped 2 bases and J dropped 3 bases, with 13 bases sitting between them. CDR3 loop: CASSLRGAPDYGYTF. CDR3 nucleotides: TGTGCCAGCAGCTTACGAGGGGCCCCCGACTATGGCTACACCTTC.

This clonotype was observed a handful of times. This sequence joins TRBV6-5 and TRBJ1-3; D call uncertain. Germline values: CDR1 MNHEY, CDR2 SVGAGI. The CDR3 spans 14 residues. V dropped 6 bases and J dropped 0 bases, with 9 bases sitting between them. CDR3 nucleotides: TGTGCCAGCAGCCGGGGTAGCTCTGGAAACACCATATATTTT. This sequence encodes CASSRGSSGNTIYF.

This clonotype was found a few times. For the CDR3, the DNA is TGTGCCAGCAGGACAGGACCGGGGGGTAATTCACCCCTCCACTTT. It encodes CASRTGPGGNSPLHF. The rearrangement uses TRBV6-1 and TRBJ1-6, with D perhaps TRBD1 (6 bases). Germline loops: CDR1 MNHNS, CDR2 SASEGT. Trimming shortened V by 6 bases and J by 6 bases, and 15 bases separated the two germline ends. The CDR3 contains 15 residues.

The V call is TRBV5-4, the J call TRBJ2-3; D is uncertain. The V gene lost 5 bases and the J gene lost 0 bases, with 13 bases spanning the gap. In germline, CDR1 is SGHNT, CDR2 YYREEE (reference sequence). The CDR3 spans 15 residues. Written as DNA, the CDR3 is TGTGCCAGCAGTTTTGTGGATGAGAGCACAGATACGCAGTATTTT. Protein product: CASSFVDESTDTQYF.

The CDR3 region is CASSSGPPGSNQPQHF. CDR3 coding DNA: TGTGCCAGCAGCTCCGGGCCGCCCGGGAGCAATCAGCCCCAGCATTTT. The gene calls are TRBV12-3 or TRBV12-4 and TRBJ1-5, with no clear D. V was shortened by 6 bases and J by 1 base, with 16 bases between the two germline ends. This CDR3 has 16 residues.

This chain connects TRBV6-5 to TRBJ2-7, with D tentatively TRBD1 (7 bases). The CDR3 runs to 13 residues. Per the germline V gene, CDR1 is MNHEY and CDR2 is SVGAGI. Trimming took off 2 bases at V and 5 bases at J, with 10 bases between the two ends. The CDR3 sequence is CASSYGGGNEQYF. The CDR3 DNA follows: TGTGCCAGCAGTTACGGAGGGGGCAACGAGCAGTACTTC.